One and the same sample provided the 6 T cell receptor beta chains below, sequenced in a study of CD8 T cells in ankylosing spondylitis. Study findings and constraints: A motif of roughly 8 highly homologous TCR beta variants was seen as apparently characteristic of ankylosing spondylitis blood.

These receptors' targets are unknown. TCRdb independently ran MiXCR on the 5' RACE reads; one entry per CDR3 protein. Among about 450,000 distinct CDR3 sequences listed, about 24% were seen once. The sample comprised blood, either unsorted or a sorted T cell fraction (not recorded which). Source of these receptors: a male donor with ankylosing spondylitis.

This clonotype was seen a handful of times. The chain links TRBV29-1 to TRBJ1-1; possibly TRBD1 for D (6 bases). Germline V gene sequence: CDR1 SQVTM, CDR2 ANQGSEA. There are 12 residues in the CDR3. The V end lost 7 bases, the J end lost 7 bases, and 16 bases lay between the germline ends. The CDR3: CSAEGGGIEAFF. The CDR3 DNA reads as TGCAGCGCCGAGGGGGGGGGCATTGAAGCTTTCTTT.

The chain uses TRBV11-2 and TRBJ1-1; no reliable D call. The CDR3 runs to 17 residues. From germline, CDR1 is SGHAT and CDR2 FQNNGV. Trimming shortened V by 4 bases and J by 0 bases, and 18 bases separated the two germline ends. The CDR3 loop reads CASSSQSKGDMNTEAFF. The DNA of the CDR3 is TGTGCCAGCAGCTCCCAAAGTAAGGGCGACATGAACACTGAAGCTTTCTTT.

The table lists this clonotype with a few counts. The chain joins TRBV12-3 or TRBV12-4 to TRBJ2-5, with D tentatively TRBD1 or TRBD2 (5 bases each). Trimming stripped 3 bases from V and 2 bases from J, with 22 bases between. CDR3 length equals 18 residues. CDR3 protein: CASSFLGWDRLSQETQYF. CDR3 nucleotide sequence: TGTGCCAGCAGTTTTTTGGGTTGGGACCGACTTTCGCAAGAGACCCAGTACTTC.

This chain uses TRBV10-3 with TRBJ1-2; 7 bases line up with TRBD1. V dropped 1 base and J dropped 0; count of bases not matched to a gene: 5. The CDR3 is 16 residues long. Germline assignment: CDR1 ENHRY and CDR2 SYGVKD. The CDR3 loop is CAISEWGQRSNYGYTF. The CDR3 DNA reads TGTGCCATCAGTGAGTGGGGACAGCGTTCTAACTATGGCTACACCTTC.

The J gene is TRBJ2-3, the V gene TRBV4-1, with 14 positions matching TRBD2. The length of the CDR3 is 18 residues. Trimming at V came to 2 bases and at J to 5 bases, leaving 9 bases not matched to a gene. CDR1 and CDR2 (germline): MGHRA, YSYEKL. The CDR3 DNA reads TGCGCCAGCAGCCAACCAGGGACTAGCGGGAGCGTGTTAGATACGCAGTATTTT. Translating gives CASSQPGTSGSVLDTQYF.

The chain recombines TRBV6-1 with TRBJ1-1, with D possibly being TRBD1 (6 bases). Germline assignment: CDR1 MNHNS and CDR2 SASEGT. The CDR3 contains 14 residues. V was trimmed by 0 bases and J by 5 bases, leaving 10 bases between them. CDR3 amino acids: CASSEAGGLTEAFF. CDR3 bases: TGTGCCAGCAGTGAAGCGGGGGGCTTGACTGAAGCTTTCTTT.